The 20 T cell receptor beta chains reported below all come from one sample, sequenced in a study of T cell responses to AZD1222 COVID-19 vaccine. Method: immunoSEQ multiplex PCR; TCRdb's copy keeps in-frame clones and lacks some. The repertoire holds around 50,000 clones, around 84% seen once, with roughly 10% in the top ten. Sequences were derived from peripheral blood, sampled on day 0 of AZD1222 vaccination. These receptors all stem from an adult in good health.

J is TRBJ2-7 and V is TRBV4-1; D is perhaps TRBD1 (6 bases). Deletions cut 3 bases from V and 9 bases from J, with 18 bases between. CDR3 length: 14 amino acids. Germline loops: CDR1 MGHRA, CDR2 YSYEKL. As DNA, the CDR3 is TGCGCCAGCAGCCAGGGGGACATTCCAGTCTGGCAGTACTTC. Its translation: CASSQGDIPVWQYF.

The chain employs TRBV28 and TRBJ1-4; a weak D match, TRBD1 (5 bases). The CDR3 extends over 13 amino acids. Trimming left V 5 bases short and J 8 bases short, with 12 bases between. The germline V gene encodes CDR1 MDHEN and CDR2 SYDVKM. CDR3 region: CASSGRGWEKLFF. The DNA of the CDR3 is TGTGCCAGCAGTGGACGGGGGTGGGAAAAACTGTTTTTT.

A remark on this clone: This same CDR3 is encoded by further DNA sequences in the sample. This chain uses TRBV5-1 with TRBJ2-5; 8 nucleotides match TRBD2. The CDR3 consists of 15 residues. Per the germline V gene, CDR1 is SGHRS and CDR2 is YFSETQ. Trimming took 4 bases from V and 7 from J; bases not matched to a gene: 12. DNA of the CDR3: TGCGCCAGCAGCCGGGGGAGCGGGGGTCGGCGGACCCAGTACTTC. This codes for CASSRGSGGRRTQYF.

For the CDR3, the DNA is TGTGCCAGCAGCCGCGCGCTGACAGTTTCCAATCAGCCCCAGCATTTT. This gives the protein CASSRALTVSNQPQHF. The chain uses TRBV7-8 and TRBJ1-5, with D possibly matching TRBD1 (5 bases). Germline assignment: CDR1 SGHVS and CDR2 FQNEAQ. The CDR3 is 16 amino acids. V lost 5 bases to trimming and J lost 3 bases, with 17 bases between them.

The chain links TRBV24-1 to TRBJ1-5; D is unresolved. The CDR3 sequence is 13 residues long. Trimming removed 7 bases from V and 0 bases from J, with 6 bases in between. The germline CDR1 and CDR2 sequences are KGHDR and SFDVKD. CDR3 DNA: TGTGCCACCAGCGAGAATAGCAATCAGCCCCAGCATTTT. Amino acids: CATSENSNQPQHF.

The chain couples TRBV12-3 or TRBV12-4 to TRBJ1-1; 8 positions match TRBD1. Unmatched junction bases numbered 5, after V lost 9 bases and J lost 2 bases. This CDR3 spans 13 amino acids. CDR3 residues: CASRQGINTEAFF. In nucleotides, the CDR3 is TGTGCCAGTCGACAGGGGATTAACACTGAAGCTTTCTTT.

This clone has a single count. This chain links TRBV19 with TRBJ2-1, with D possibly matching TRBD2 (5 bases). Germline V gene data show CDR1 as LNHDA and CDR2 as SQIVND (reference sequence). The ends were cut back, 1 base at V and 0 bases at J, with 10 bases in the middle. This CDR3 has 16 residues. The CDR3 DNA sequence: TGTGCCAGTAGTATAGTTTGGAGGAGCTCCTACAATGAGCAGTTCTTC. Protein: CASSIVWRSSYNEQFF. The complete variable domain, with remaining parts taken from reference TRBV19 and TRBJ2-1, reads DGGITQSPKYLFRKEGQNVTLSCEQNLNHDAMYWYRQDPGQGLRLIYYSQIVNDFQKGDIAEGYSVSREKKESFPLTVTSAQKNPTAFYLCASSIVWRSSYNEQFFGPGTRLTVL.

The rearrangement links TRBV14 to TRBJ1-1, with 11 bases identical to TRBD1. CDR1 and CDR2 from the germline V gene are SGHDN and FVKESK. This CDR3 comprises 16 residues. With V trimmed by 4 bases and J by 4 bases, 8 bases remained unmatched. DNA of the CDR3: TGTGCCAGCAGCCGGGGGGACAGGGGGAGGTTCACTGAAGCTTTCTTT. Translated: CASSRGDRGRFTEAFF.

The chain uses TRBV18 and TRBJ2-7, with D perhaps TRBD1 (7 bases). This CDR3 is 13 amino acids long. Trimming removed 3 bases at V and 8 bases at J, with 14 bases between. CDR1 is KGHSH, CDR2 LQKENI, per germline. This CDR3 is CASSPTGEDKQYF. In DNA, the CDR3 is TGTGCCAGCTCACCTACAGGGGAGGACAAGCAGTACTTC.

The V and J genes are TRBV3-1 (or the pseudogene TRBV3-2) and TRBJ1-2, with D uncertain. The V and J ends lost 3 bases and 5 bases respectively, with 10 bases between them. The CDR3 has 13 amino acids. The germline V gene has CDR1 LGHDT and CDR2 YNNKEL (reference sequence). For the CDR3, the DNA is TGTGCCAGCAGCCAGTCGCCGCGGTATGGCTACACCTTC. Translation: CASSQSPRYGYTF.

V usage is TRBV28 and J usage is TRBJ1-2; TRBD1 matches at 7 bases. Germline V gene data show CDR1 as MDHEN and CDR2 as SYDVKM. This CDR3 contains 15 residues. V lost 3 bases and J lost 1; bases outside the gene matches: 5. Here the CDR3 DNA reads TGTGCCAGCAGTTTGGCGGACAGGATTAACTATGGCTACACCTTC. This encodes CASSLADRINYGYTF.

This sequence joins TRBV11-3 and TRBJ2-3, with a tentative D call TRBD1 (6 bases). This CDR3 spans 13 amino acids. Germline values: CDR1 SGHNT, CDR2 YENEEA. V shed 6 bases and J shed 2 bases, with 9 bases lying between them. CDR3 coding DNA: TGTGCCAGCAGTCGGACAGTCACAGATACGCAGTATTTT. This gives the protein CASSRTVTDTQYF. The complete variable domain, with remaining parts taken from reference TRBV11-3 and TRBJ2-3, reads EAGVVQSPRYKIIEKKQPVAFWCNPISGHNTLYWYLQNLGQGPELLIRYENEEAVDDSQLPKDRFSAERLKGVDSTLKIQPAELGDSAVYLCASSRTVTDTQYFGPGTRLTVL.

The chain employs TRBV28 and TRBJ2-5, with D perhaps matching TRBD2 (6 bases). The CDR3 extends over 13 amino acids. Germline V lookup: CDR1 MDHEN, CDR2 SYDVKM. Trimming left V 3 bases short and J 5 bases short, with 10 bases between. As DNA, the CDR3 is TGTGCCAGCAGTTTGGGGGGATTGGAGACCCAGTACTTC. Translated: CASSLGGLETQYF.

This clone was seen only once. This chain links TRBV3-1 (or the pseudogene TRBV3-2) with TRBJ2-5, with D unclear. The CDR3 has 14 amino acids. V was shortened by 0 bases and J by 2 bases, with 7 bases between the two germline ends. Germline loops: CDR1 LGHDT, CDR2 YNNKEL (reference sequence). CDR3 sequence reads: CASSQDVRQETQYF. The DNA for the CDR3 is TGTGCCAGCAGCCAAGATGTTAGACAAGAGACCCAGTACTTC.

The chain couples TRBV28 to TRBJ2-1; D is perhaps TRBD2 (6 bases). V gave up 7 bases and J gave up 1 base, with 11 bases separating them. CDR1 and CDR2 from the germline V gene are MDHEN and SYDVKM. The CDR3 is made up of 14 amino acids. CDR3 loop: CASTLGGSYNEQFF. CDR3 DNA sequence: TGTGCCAGCACACTCGGGGGATCCTACAATGAGCAGTTCTTC.

V and J are TRBV19 and TRBJ1-3; 11 nucleotides line up with TRBD1. J gave up 3 bases and V 1 base, and 5 bases lay outside the gene matches. The germline CDR1 and CDR2 sequences are LNHDA and SQIVND (reference sequence). There are 17 residues in the CDR3. CDR3 residues: CASSIVGQGALGNTIYF. CDR3 coding DNA: TGTGCCAGTAGTATAGTCGGACAGGGGGCGCTTGGAAACACCATATATTTT.

This CDR3 is CASSLREDTEAFF. DNA of the CDR3: TGTGCCAGCAGTTTAAGGGAGGACACTGAAGCTTTCTTT. The chain has TRBV28 and TRBJ1-1; D is uncertain. V gave up 2 bases and J gave up 3 bases, with 7 bases separating them. Germline values: CDR1 MDHEN, CDR2 SYDVKM. The CDR3 runs to 13 residues.

A few counts support this clone. CDR3 loop: CASSLAGGFSLDQPQHF. DNA of the CDR3: TGTGCCAGCAGCTTAGCGGGTGGTTTCTCCCTAGATCAGCCCCAGCATTTT. The chain recombines TRBV7-8 with TRBJ1-5; D remains unclear. This CDR3 has 17 residues. Trimming removed 0 bases from V and 5 bases from J, with 17 bases in between. CDR1 is SGHVS, CDR2 FQNEAQ, per germline. Complete variable domain (other parts from reference TRBV7-8 and TRBJ1-5): GAGVSQSPRYKVAKRGQDVALRCDPISGHVSLFWYQQALGQGPEFLTYFQNEAQLDKSGLPSDRFFAERPEGSVSTLKIQRTQQEDSAVYLCASSLAGGFSLDQPQHFGDGTRLSIL.

The chain combines TRBV7-8 with TRBJ2-1; no clear D gene. This CDR3 contains 14 residues. V was pared by 2 bases and J by 5 bases, with 10 bases between. Germline V gene data show CDR1 as SGHVS and CDR2 as FQNEAQ. This CDR3 is CASSLHSPNNEQFF. The CDR3 DNA reads TGTGCCAGCAGCTTACACTCACCCAACAATGAGCAGTTCTTC.

The chain uses TRBV6-1 and TRBJ2-3; 10 nucleotides agree with TRBD1. The germline gives CDR1 MNHNS, CDR2 SASEGT. V gave up 1 base and J gave up 4 bases; unmatched junction bases: 2. The CDR3 contains 15 residues. In nucleotides, the CDR3 is TGTGCCAGCAGTGAAGTGACAGGGGGCTCAGATACGCAGTATTTT. Translation: CASSEVTGGSDTQYF.